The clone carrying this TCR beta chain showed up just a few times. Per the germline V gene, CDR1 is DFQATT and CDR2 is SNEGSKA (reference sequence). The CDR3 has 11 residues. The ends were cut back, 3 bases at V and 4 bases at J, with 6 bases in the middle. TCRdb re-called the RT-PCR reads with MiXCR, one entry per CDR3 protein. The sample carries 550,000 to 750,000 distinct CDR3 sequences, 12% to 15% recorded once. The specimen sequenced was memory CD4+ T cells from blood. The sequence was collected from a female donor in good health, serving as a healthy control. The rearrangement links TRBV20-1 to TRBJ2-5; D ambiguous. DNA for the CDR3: TGCAGTGCTAGCCTCTTAGAGACCCAGTACTTC. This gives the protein CSASLLETQYF.